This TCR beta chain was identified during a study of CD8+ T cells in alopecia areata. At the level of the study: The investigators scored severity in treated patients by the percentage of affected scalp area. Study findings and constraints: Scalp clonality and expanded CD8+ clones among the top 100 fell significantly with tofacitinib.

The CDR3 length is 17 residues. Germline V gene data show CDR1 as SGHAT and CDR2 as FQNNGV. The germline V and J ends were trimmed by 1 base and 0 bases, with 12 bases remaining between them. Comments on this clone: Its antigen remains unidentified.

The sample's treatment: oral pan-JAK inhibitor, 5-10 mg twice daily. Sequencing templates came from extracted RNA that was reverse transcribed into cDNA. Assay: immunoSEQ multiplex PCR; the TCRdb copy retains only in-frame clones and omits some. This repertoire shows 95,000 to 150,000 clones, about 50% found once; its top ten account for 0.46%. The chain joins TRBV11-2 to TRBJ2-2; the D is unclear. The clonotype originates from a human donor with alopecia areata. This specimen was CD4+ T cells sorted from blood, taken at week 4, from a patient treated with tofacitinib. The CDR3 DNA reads TGTGCCAGCAGCTTAGTTGGCAGAATCGCGAACACCGGGGAGCTGTTTTTT. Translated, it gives CASSLVGRIANTGELFF.